The T cell receptor (beta chain) under discussion was sequenced for a study of cytomegalovirus exposure and HLA in healthy donors. Study-wide findings and caveats: Later analysis suggested links between common viral pathogens and several top significant clusters.

This clone was counted between two and nine times. The antigen is undetermined. Donors likely had unrecorded immune exposures despite being nominally healthy when sampled. Germline CDR1 is GTSNPN and CDR2 is SVGIG (reference sequence). CDR3 length: 13 residues. J gave up 11 bases and V 2 bases, and 7 bases lay outside the gene matches. A multiplex PCR was run with 60 Vbeta primers and 13 Jbeta primers. The assay was immunoSEQ multiplex PCR, and TCRdb's table has in-frame clones only and misses some. The repertoire holds under 250,000 clones, approximately 85% seen once, with about 2% in the top ten. Sample: PBMCs. This TCR was sampled from a woman aged 45-59 years in good health and CMV-seronegative. J is TRBJ2-1 and V is TRBV30, with 9 positions matching TRBD2. In DNA form, the CDR3 reads TGTGCCTGGAGTACCAGTAGCGGGGGCAAGCAGTTCTTC. Encoded protein: CAWSTSSGGKQFF.